The 25 T cell receptor beta chains listed next were all sequenced from one sample in a study of blood T cell repertoires in COVID-19. Profiled with immunoSEQ multiplex PCR; TCRdb holds only in-frame clones, not every one. The repertoire holds about 14,000 clones, with approximately 78% as singletons. Sample: peripheral blood. All receptors derive from an elderly man with active or convalescent COVID-19.

This rearrangement joins TRBV28 to TRBJ1-6; D is unresolved. Germline lookup yields CDR1 MDHEN and CDR2 SYDVKM. V was shortened by 7 bases and J by 13 bases, with 14 bases between the two germline ends. This CDR3 region has 12 residues. The CDR3 DNA sequence: TGTGCCAGCAAGTTCAGAGACGGGCCCCTCCACTTT. Translating it yields CASKFRDGPLHF.

V is TRBV4-3 and J is TRBJ2-3; 13 nucleotides agree with TRBD2. J lost 4 bases, V lost 3 bases, and 7 bases had no gene match. Germline loops: CDR1 LGHNA, CDR2 YSLEER. This CDR3 contains 17 residues. The CDR3 bases are TGCGCCAGCAGCCAGGGACTAGCGGGGAATTTGGCAGATACGCAGTATTTT. This codes for CASSQGLAGNLADTQYF.

The rearrangement joins TRBV11-3 to TRBJ2-3; 10 bases fit TRBD2. This CDR3 contains 17 residues. Germline trimming cut 1 base from V and 4 bases from J; bases unmatched to any gene: 8. CDR1 SGHNT and CDR2 YENEEA come from the germline V gene. This CDR3 is CASSLVSSGRGADTQYF. CDR3 bases: TGTGCCAGCAGCTTAGTTTCTAGCGGGAGAGGCGCAGATACGCAGTATTTT.

The chain carries TRBV7-3 and TRBJ2-5; TRBD2 aligns across 7 bases. There are 13 residues in the CDR3. V lost 5 bases to trimming and J lost 5 bases; unmatched junction nucleotides: 5. The germline V gene encodes CDR1 SGHTA and CDR2 FQGTGA. The CDR3 DNA sequence: TGTGCCAGCAGCCCCGGACTAGACGAGACCCAGTACTTC. Protein product: CASSPGLDETQYF. Looking up the rest from reference TRBV7-3 and TRBJ2-5 gives the full variable domain: GAGVSQTPSNKVTEKGKYVELRCDPISGHTALYWYRQSLGQGPEFLIYFQGTGAADDSGLPNDRFFAVRPEGSVSTLKIQRTERGDSAVYLCASSPGLDETQYFGPGTRLLVL.

The count of this clone is one. The rearrangement joins TRBV5-1 to TRBJ1-1; 7 nucleotides align to TRBD1. The CDR3 length is 16 residues. J lost 3 bases, V lost 1 base, and 9 bases had no gene match. The germline gives CDR1 SGHRS, CDR2 YFSETQ. CDR3 loop: CASSLRVSRGDTEAFF. Here the CDR3 DNA reads TGCGCCAGCAGCTTGAGAGTGTCCAGGGGGGACACTGAAGCTTTCTTT. Drawing the rest from reference TRBV5-1 and TRBJ1-1, the complete variable domain is KAGVTQTPRYLIKTRGQQVTLSCSPISGHRSVSWYQQTPGQGLQFLFEYFSETQRNKGNFPGRFSGRQFSNSRSEMNVSTLELGDSALYLCASSLRVSRGDTEAFFGQGTRLTVV.

The CDR3 nucleotides are TGCAGCGGGGTGGATGGCGGTGTAGGTAATGAGCAGTTCTTC. This encodes CSGVDGGVGNEQFF. The chain links TRBV29-1 to TRBJ2-1; D unclear. The ends were cut back, 7 bases at V and 7 bases at J, with 20 bases in the middle. Germline CDR1 SQVTM, CDR2 ANQGSEA. The CDR3 is 14 residues long.

This chain connects TRBV10-3 to TRBJ1-5; 12 nucleotides match TRBD1. CDR3 length equals 16 residues. The J segment lost 9 bases and the V segment lost 2 bases, leaving 8 bases of the junction unmatched. The germline V gene encodes CDR1 ENHRY and CDR2 SYGVKD. CDR3 DNA sequence: TGTGCCATCAGTGAGGGGACAGGGGGCGCAGTGGGGCCCCAGCATTTT. This sequence encodes CAISEGTGGAVGPQHF.

This clone was detected only a few times. The chain employs TRBV19 and TRBJ2-2, with unresolved D. Trimming stripped 10 bases from V and 0 bases from J, with 9 bases between. Germline V gives CDR1 LNHDA, CDR2 SQIVND (reference sequence). The CDR3 is made up of 13 amino acids. Here the CDR3 DNA reads TGTGCCACCGCACATGCGAACACCGGGGAGCTGTTTTTT. Protein product: CATAHANTGELFF.

The V and J genes are TRBV9 and TRBJ2-3; no reliable D call. CDR3 length equals 14 residues. Germline V gene data show CDR1 as SGDLS and CDR2 as YYNGEE. V was pared by 0 bases and J by 0 bases, with 5 bases between. The CDR3 reads CASSVVSSTDTQYF. The DNA for the CDR3 is TGTGCCAGCAGCGTAGTGTCGAGCACAGATACGCAGTATTTT.

V and J are TRBV5-4 and TRBJ2-5, with D possibly being TRBD1 (7 bases). Trimming took 0 bases from V and 3 from J, leaving 9 bases between them. The germline V gene has CDR1 SGHNT and CDR2 YYREEE (reference sequence). This CDR3 contains 14 residues. CDR3 sequence reads: CASSLGGTEETQYF. CDR3 in DNA: TGTGCCAGCAGCTTGGGCGGGACAGAAGAGACCCAGTACTTC.

The table lists this clone with a few counts. The chain is built from TRBV27 and TRBJ1-1; 7 bases line up with TRBD1. Germline values: CDR1 MNHEY, CDR2 SMNVEV (reference sequence). With 4 bases clipped from V and 2 bases from J, the junction kept 1 base outside the gene matches. The CDR3 spans 13 residues. CDR3 bases: TGTGCCAGCAGTTGGGACAGAAACACTGAAGCTTTCTTT. Translating it yields CASSWDRNTEAFF.

The V gene is TRBV6-6, the J gene TRBJ1-4; no clear D gene. Per germline, CDR1 MNHNY and CDR2 SVGAGI (reference sequence). V dropped 6 bases and J dropped 8 bases, with 7 bases sitting between them. The CDR3 is made up of 11 amino acids. The CDR3, as DNA: TGTGCCAGCAGGGCGGGAGAAAAACTGTTTTTT. This translates into CASRAGEKLFF.

V is TRBV18 and J is TRBJ1-4; possibly TRBD1 for D (5 bases). The V end was cut by 4 bases, the J end by 6 bases, with 12 bases between. CDR1 KGHSH and CDR2 LQKENI come from the germline V gene. The length of the CDR3 is 14 residues. CDR3 loop: CASSLQGFDEKLFF. In DNA, the CDR3 is TGTGCCAGCTCACTCCAGGGATTTGATGAAAAACTGTTTTTT. The whole variable domain, remainder taken from reference TRBV18 and TRBJ1-4, is NAGVMQNPRHLVRRRGQEARLRCSPMKGHSHVYWYRQLPEEGLKFMVYLQKENIIDESGMPKERFSAEFPKEGPSILRIQQVVRGDSAAYFCASSLQGFDEKLFFGSGTQLSVL.

This chain connects TRBV28 to TRBJ1-1; D is possibly TRBD1 (6 bases). Germline CDR1 MDHEN, CDR2 SYDVKM. The CDR3 consists of 12 residues. V lost 7 bases and J lost 4, with 10 bases in between. CDR3 region: CASTQGVTEAFF. CDR3 nucleotides: TGTGCCAGCACACAGGGCGTCACTGAAGCTTTCTTT. Using reference TRBV28 and TRBJ1-1 for the parts outside the CDR3, the full variable domain is DVKVTQSSRYLVKRTGEKVFLECVQDMDHENMFWYRQDPGLGLRLIYFSYDVKMKEKGDIPEGYSVSREKKERFSLILESASTNQTSMYLCASTQGVTEAFFGQGTRLTVV.

V usage is TRBV2 and J usage is TRBJ1-5, with a tentative D call TRBD1 (5 bases). V was cut by 6 bases and J by 0 bases, with 24 bases left in between. The CDR3 contains 19 residues. Germline values: CDR1 SNHLY, CDR2 FYNNEI. CDR3 in DNA: TGTGCCAGCAGCGGGGAGGCGAGATTCGGGGGTTATAGCAATCAGCCCCAGCATTTT. It translates to CASSGEARFGGYSNQPQHF. The whole variable domain, remainder taken from reference TRBV2 and TRBJ1-5, is EPEVTQTPSHQVTQMGQEVILRCVPISNHLYFYWYRQILGQKVEFLVSFYNNEISEKSEIFDDQFSVERPDGSNFTLKIRSTKLEDSAMYFCASSGEARFGGYSNQPQHFGDGTRLSIL.

The rearrangement links TRBV6-6 to TRBJ1-2; possible D gene TRBD1, 6 bases. V was shortened by 2 bases and J by 6 bases, with 10 bases between the two germline ends. Germline CDR1 and CDR2: MNHNY and SVGAGI (reference sequence). This CDR3 region has 13 residues. The CDR3 region is CASSYRSGDGYTF. For the CDR3, the DNA is TGTGCCAGCAGTTACCGGTCAGGGGATGGCTACACCTTC.

J is TRBJ2-1 and V is TRBV11-2; D is unresolved. This CDR3 is 14 amino acids long. In germline, CDR1 is SGHAT, CDR2 FQNNGV. The ends were cut back, 2 bases at V and 5 bases at J, with 10 bases in the middle. The CDR3 region is CASSLSFRDNEQFF. The CDR3 DNA is TGTGCCAGCAGCTTAAGTTTTCGGGACAATGAGCAGTTCTTC.

The chain carries TRBV5-1 and TRBJ1-2; possibly TRBD1 for D (5 bases). Trimming stripped 1 base from V and 8 bases from J, with 12 bases between. Germline assignment: CDR1 SGHRS and CDR2 YFSETQ. The CDR3 totals 13 residues. CDR3 protein: CASSLTPGNGYTF. The CDR3 DNA follows: TGCGCCAGCAGCTTGACGCCAGGGAACGGCTACACCTTC.

The genes are TRBV12-5 and TRBJ2-3; a possible D gene is TRBD2 (5 bases). The CDR3 has 19 amino acids. CDR1 is LGHNT and CDR2 is FRNRAP in the germline V gene. V was trimmed by 1 base and J by 4 bases, leaving 24 bases between them. CDR3 in DNA: TGTGCTAGTGGTTTGGGAACCCCTCGGACTTTAAGATTTGCAGATACGCAGTATTTT. The encoded protein is CASGLGTPRTLRFADTQYF. The full variable domain, rest sourced from reference TRBV12-5 and TRBJ2-3, is DARVTQTPRHKVTEMGQEVTMRCQPILGHNTVFWYRQTMMQGLELLAYFRNRAPLDDSGMPKDRFSAEMPDATLATLKIQPSEPRDSAVYFCASGLGTPRTLRFADTQYFGPGTRLTVL.

V gene TRBV5-4 combines with J gene TRBJ1-1; 7 bases are shared with TRBD1. J gave up 3 bases and V 0 bases, and 2 bases lay outside the gene matches. CDR3 length: 14 amino acids. The germline V gene encodes CDR1 SGHNT and CDR2 YYREEE (reference sequence). The CDR3 DNA follows: TGTGCCAGCAGCTTGGAAGGGGGCTACACTGAAGCTTTCTTT. Translated, it gives CASSLEGGYTEAFF.

The rearrangement uses TRBV7-3 and TRBJ2-3; 7 nucleotides match TRBD1. The germline V gene encodes CDR1 SGHTA and CDR2 FQGTGA. Losses at the gene ends were 4 bases for V and 2 bases for J; bases not matched to a gene: 3. CDR3 length equals 14 residues. CDR3 nucleotides: TGTGCCAGCAGCTCACAGGGGACCACAGATACGCAGTATTTT. As protein: CASSSQGTTDTQYF.

The V gene is TRBV2, the J gene TRBJ2-2; TRBD1 agrees at 7 bases. Germline loops: CDR1 SNHLY, CDR2 FYNNEI. The length of the CDR3 is 15 residues. With 6 bases clipped from V and 0 bases from J, the junction kept 4 bases outside the gene matches. CDR3 in amino acids: CASRAGTANTGELFF. CDR3 bases: TGTGCCAGCAGAGCCGGGACAGCGAACACCGGGGAGCTGTTTTTT.

The V and J genes are TRBV2 and TRBJ1-3; D gene unclear. V was clipped by 2 bases and J by 5 bases, with 10 bases between them. Germline CDR1 and CDR2: SNHLY and FYNNEI. This CDR3 is 14 amino acids long. Here the CDR3 reads CASSEQSDRNTIYF. In DNA, the CDR3 is TGTGCCAGCAGTGAACAGTCTGATAGAAACACCATATATTTT.

The chain carries TRBV6-6 and TRBJ1-4; D is perhaps TRBD1 (5 bases). V was trimmed by 1 base and J by 3 bases, leaving 9 bases between them. This CDR3 comprises 15 residues. In germline, CDR1 is MNHNY, CDR2 SVGAGI (reference sequence). In DNA form, the CDR3 reads TGTGCCAGCAGTTACTGGGGCGTTTCTAATGAAAAACTGTTTTTT. It is translated as CASSYWGVSNEKLFF.

Comment on this clone: Other DNA sequences in this sample translate to the same CDR3. This chain joins TRBV27 and TRBJ1-5; 7 nucleotides line up with TRBD1. CDR1 is MNHEY, CDR2 SMNVEV, per germline (reference sequence). The CDR3 has 15 residues. V was clipped by 6 bases and J by 0 bases; unmatched bases: 5. The CDR3 reads CASRLTGFSNQPQHF. The CDR3 DNA sequence: TGTGCCAGCAGATTGACAGGGTTTAGCAATCAGCCCCAGCATTTT.